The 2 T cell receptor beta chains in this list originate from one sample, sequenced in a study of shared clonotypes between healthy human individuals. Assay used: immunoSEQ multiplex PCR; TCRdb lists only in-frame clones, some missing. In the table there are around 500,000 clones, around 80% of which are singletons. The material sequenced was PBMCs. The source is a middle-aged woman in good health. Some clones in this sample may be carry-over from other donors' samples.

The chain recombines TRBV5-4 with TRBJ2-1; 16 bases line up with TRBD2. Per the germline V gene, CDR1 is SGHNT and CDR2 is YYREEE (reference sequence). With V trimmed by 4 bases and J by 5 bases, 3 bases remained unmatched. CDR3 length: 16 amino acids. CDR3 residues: CASSTGTSGRDNEQFF. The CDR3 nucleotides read TGTGCCAGCAGCACCGGGACTAGCGGGAGGGACAATGAGCAGTTCTTC.

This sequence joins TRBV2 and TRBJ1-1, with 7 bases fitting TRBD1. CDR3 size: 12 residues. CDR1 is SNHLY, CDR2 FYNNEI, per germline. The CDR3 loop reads CAYGTEYTEAFF. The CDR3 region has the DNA TGTGCGTACGGGACAGAGTACACTGAAGCTTTCTTT.